The 21 T cell receptor beta chains reported below all come from one sample, sequenced in a study of T-cell memory formation after mild COVID-19. Each CDR3 protein gets one entry after TCRdb re-called the 5' RACE reads with MiXCR. The sample has 250,000 or so distinct CDR3 sequences; roughly 18% are singletons. Sequenced sample: PBMCs or a T cell subset sorted from them (not recorded which). All receptors come from a man younger than 35 who had mild COVID-19 (a few samples of this study predate the infection). Cell type and time point are not known.

This clonotype was detected many times. The genes are TRBV12-3 or TRBV12-4 and TRBJ1-1; tentative D call: TRBD1 (5 bases). The CDR3 has 19 amino acids. V gave up 1 base and J gave up 1 base, with 22 bases separating them. CDR3 region: CASSLGPRVSMARNTEAFF. The CDR3 DNA follows: TGTGCCAGCAGTTTAGGCCCCAGGGTGTCTATGGCTCGGAACACTGAAGCTTTCTTT.

The chain joins TRBV4-1 to TRBJ1-5; 7 nucleotides agree with TRBD1. In germline, CDR1 is MGHRA, CDR2 YSYEKL. After removal of 0 bases from V and 1 base from J, the junction contained 3 bases not matched to a gene. The CDR3 covers 16 residues. DNA for the CDR3: TGCGCCAGCAGCCAAGAGGGGACAGTGAGCAATCAGCCCCAGCATTTT. Translated: CASSQEGTVSNQPQHF.

The gene calls are TRBV4-1 and TRBJ1-4; D may be TRBD1 (6 bases). Per germline, CDR1 MGHRA and CDR2 YSYEKL. The CDR3 has 17 amino acids. Trimming stripped 2 bases from V and 5 bases from J, with 18 bases between. CDR3 nucleotide sequence: TGCGCCAGCAGCCAATCCTTGGGCCAGGGGACCAATGAAAAACTGTTTTTT. It specifies CASSQSLGQGTNEKLFF.

This clonotype was detected ten times or more. This chain uses TRBV29-1 with TRBJ2-3; 8 nucleotides match TRBD2. The CDR3 sequence is 14 residues long. Germline V gene data show CDR1 as SQVTM and CDR2 as ANQGSEA. J lost 5 bases, V lost 7 bases, and 11 bases had no gene match. CDR3 DNA: TGCAGCGGTGCCTCGGGGGGGCGCATAGATACGCAGTATTTT. This encodes CSGASGGRIDTQYF.

V usage is TRBV4-3 and J usage is TRBJ2-1; no clear D. CDR1 is LGHNA and CDR2 is YSLEER in the germline V gene. V was cut by 4 bases and J by 8 bases, with 9 bases left in between. The CDR3 loop spans 12 amino acids. CDR3 amino acids: CASSRVAHEQFF. The CDR3 bases are TGCGCCAGCAGCCGGGTAGCCCATGAGCAGTTCTTC.

This clonotype was counted at least ten times. The J gene is TRBJ2-1, the V gene TRBV4-3, with D unclear. V lost 1 base, J lost 0 bases, and 7 bases lay in between. The CDR3 consists of 15 residues. Per the germline V gene, CDR1 is LGHNA and CDR2 is YSLEER. CDR3 DNA: TGCGCCAGCAGCCAAGGCACGAGCTCCTACAATGAGCAGTTCTTC. Translated: CASSQGTSSYNEQFF.

The chain uses TRBV5-5 and TRBJ2-5, with D tentatively TRBD1 or TRBD2 (5 bases each). The CDR3 loop spans 14 amino acids. Trimming took 5 bases from V and 3 from J, leaving 14 bases between them. Germline V gene data show CDR1 as SGHKS and CDR2 as YYEKEE (reference sequence). CDR3 nucleotide sequence: TGTGCCAGCAGAACAACCGGGACGGAAGAGACCCAGTACTTC. It yields the protein CASRTTGTEETQYF.

The chain joins TRBV15 to TRBJ1-2; TRBD1 might be the D (5 bases). Trimming removed 3 bases at V and 6 bases at J, with 23 bases between. The CDR3 covers 17 residues. CDR1 LNHNV and CDR2 YYDKDF come from the germline V gene (reference sequence). The CDR3 DNA is TGTGCCACCAGCAGGGGAATCACGGGACGAGGGAGAAATGGCTACACCTTC. This gives the protein CATSRGITGRGRNGYTF.

Points on this clonotype: At one of its ends the junction is not consistent with the germline gene, which may arise from a read error. The chain couples TRBV7-7 to TRBJ2-5; D gene uncertain. CDR3 size: 15 residues. Germline V gene data show CDR1 as SSHAT and CDR2 as FNYEAQ (reference sequence). CDR3 nucleotides: TGTGCTAGCAGCTTAGGTTCTGGTAACGGAGAGACCCAGTACTTC. This gives the protein CASSLGSGNGETQYF.

In this sample, this clonotype turned up a few times. The DNA for the CDR3 is TGTGCCAGCTCACGGGACAGGGACACTGAAGCTTTCTTT. Translated, it gives CASSRDRDTEAFF. The chain has TRBV18 and TRBJ1-1; 9 positions match TRBD1. Germline loops: CDR1 KGHSH, CDR2 LQKENI. The CDR3 sequence is 13 residues long. Trimming at V came to 4 bases and at J to 3 bases, leaving 0 bases not matched to a gene.

This clonotype appeared a few times. This chain links TRBV12-3 or TRBV12-4 with TRBJ2-2; no definite D call. There are 14 residues in the CDR3. V was trimmed by 5 bases and J by 0 bases, leaving 7 bases between them. The CDR3: CASSNIANTGELFF. CDR3 DNA sequence: TGTGCCAGCAGTAACATCGCGAACACCGGGGAGCTGTTTTTT.

This clonotype has at least ten counts. The chain couples TRBV6-5 to TRBJ1-4, with D perhaps TRBD1 (5 bases). Germline lookup yields CDR1 MNHEY and CDR2 SVGAGI. Trimming removed 0 bases from V and 8 bases from J, with 10 bases in between. This CDR3 region has 14 residues. CDR3 region: CASSYSPGDEKLFF. The CDR3 DNA reads as TGTGCCAGCAGTTACTCGCCGGGGGACGAAAAACTGTTTTTT.

This chain links TRBV7-9 with TRBJ2-7; the match to TRBD1 covers 8 bases. The CDR3 spans 13 residues. The trim removed 5 bases at V and 6 bases at J, leaving 6 bases unmatched. Germline V gene sequence: CDR1 SEHNR, CDR2 FQNEAQ (reference sequence). The CDR3 nucleotides are TGTGCCAGCAGCCCGAAGACAGGGGTCGAGCAGTACTTC. This encodes CASSPKTGVEQYF.

This clonotype was found a few times. The chain couples TRBV4-1 to TRBJ2-1, with D maybe TRBD2 (5 bases). V was cut by 1 base and J by 5 bases, with 6 bases left in between. Per germline, CDR1 MGHRA and CDR2 YSYEKL. This CDR3 region has 13 residues. CDR3 in DNA: TGCGCCAGCAGCCAAGCCGGGGACAATGAGCAGTTCTTC. Its protein is CASSQAGDNEQFF.

A few counts support this clonotype. The chain carries TRBV6-5 and TRBJ2-7; the match to TRBD2 covers 8 bases. Trimming cost V 7 bases and J 4 bases; bases outside gene matches: 6. Per germline, CDR1 MNHEY and CDR2 SVGAGI. The CDR3 loop spans 13 amino acids. The CDR3 nucleotides are TGTGCCAGCATAAGGAGCGGGGGTTACGAGCAGTACGTC. It codes for CASIRSGGYEQYV.

The chain couples TRBV2 to TRBJ2-3; 7 nucleotides match TRBD1. The CDR3 length is 15 residues. The trim removed 6 bases at V and 2 bases at J, leaving 8 bases unmatched. CDR1 SNHLY and CDR2 FYNNEI come from the germline V gene. The CDR3 DNA sequence: TGTGCCAGCAGGGAAAACAGGGGTTTCACAGATACGCAGTATTTT. It translates to CASRENRGFTDTQYF.

The genes are TRBV29-1 and TRBJ1-1, with no clear D. With 5 bases removed from V and 4 bases from J, the gap between germline ends came to 11 bases. In germline, CDR1 is SQVTM, CDR2 ANQGSEA. The CDR3 is made up of 12 amino acids. Here the CDR3 reads CSVRVGGTEAFF. The CDR3 coding sequence is TGCAGCGTTAGGGTGGGTGGCACTGAAGCTTTCTTT.

The chain carries TRBV5-6 and TRBJ2-7; TRBD2 matches 7 bases. The CDR3 consists of 11 residues. Germline V CDR1 and CDR2: SGHDT, YYEEEE. Trimming at V came to 6 bases and at J to 7 bases, leaving 4 bases not matched to a gene. The CDR3 DNA is TGTGCCAGCACGGGCGGGGGTGAGCAGTACGTC. Encoded protein: CASTGGGEQYV.

The chain links TRBV6-6 to TRBJ1-5; no definite D call. CDR3 length: 14 residues. Trimming took 7 bases from V and 5 from J, leaving 15 bases between them. The V gene's germline CDR1 is MNHNY and CDR2 SVGAGI (reference sequence). CDR3 sequence (DNA): TGTGCCAGCACCCCGAGGGCAGGAGATCAGCCCCAGCATTTT. Residues: CASTPRAGDQPQHF.

This clonotype was detected ten times or more. The gene calls are TRBV7-8 and TRBJ2-1; 11 bases match TRBD2. The CDR3 spans 16 residues. V trimming: 5 bases; J trimming: 7 bases; junction bases outside the gene matches: 10. From germline, CDR1 is SGHVS and CDR2 FQNEAQ. The CDR3 spells CASSVLAGVDRNEQFF. CDR3 nucleotide sequence: TGTGCCAGCAGCGTACTAGCGGGGGTCGACAGGAATGAGCAGTTCTTC.

The rearrangement uses TRBV20-1 and TRBJ2-4; 9 bases fit TRBD2. V was pared by 5 bases and J by 1 base, with 3 bases of the junction left unmatched. The CDR3 loop spans 14 amino acids. The germline V gene has CDR1 DFQATT and CDR2 SNEGSKA (reference sequence). DNA of the CDR3: TGCAGTGCTTATAGCGGGGGCGCCAAAAACATTCAGTACTTC. It translates to CSAYSGGAKNIQYF.